This is a list of T cell receptor beta chains from one sample in a study of T-cell reconstitution after alpha-beta-depleted transplantation in children. TCRdb re-called the PCR reads with MiXCR, one entry per CDR3 protein. The profile covers hundreds of thousands of distinct CDR3 sequences, with 13% appearing a single time and about 2.2% taken by the ten largest. Sample: PBMCs, mostly from graft donor cells, taken 360 days after TCRalphabeta/CD19-depleted stem cell transplant. All receptors come from a male patient younger than 18 who had a stem cell transplant for acute myeloid leukemia, so the T cells may come from the graft donor. Each CDR3 is given without its conserved first and last residue. The order of the fields is V gene, J gene, CDR3 protein.

v_call: TRBV10-3; j_call: TRBJ2-7; cdr3_aa: AISEPGSGRSPYEQY
v_call: TRBV7-2; j_call: TRBJ2-5; cdr3_aa: ASSLVVRKETQY
v_call: TRBV23-1; j_call: TRBJ2-7; cdr3_aa: ASSLTDHSYEQY
v_call: TRBV18; j_call: TRBJ2-4; cdr3_aa: ASSPRLREVAKNIQY
v_call: TRBV7-2; j_call: TRBJ2-7; cdr3_aa: ASRPDISYEQY
v_call: TRBV11-2; j_call: TRBJ1-2; cdr3_aa: ASSRASTAQRANYGYT
v_call: TRBV7-9; j_call: TRBJ2-1; cdr3_aa: ASSLAVDSGRAYEQF
v_call: TRBV5-5; j_call: TRBJ2-1; cdr3_aa: ASSLVSAAGGYEQF
v_call: TRBV5-6; j_call: TRBJ2-7; cdr3_aa: ASSSPGLASHWLSEQY
v_call: TRBV29-1; j_call: TRBJ2-5; cdr3_aa: SVPGQGTGETQY
v_call: TRBV28; j_call: TRBJ2-1; cdr3_aa: ASSMTGVGVYLNEQF
v_call: TRBV20-1; j_call: TRBJ2-7; cdr3_aa: SGAGLYEQY
v_call: TRBV7-8; j_call: TRBJ2-5; cdr3_aa: ASSWNRVQETQY
v_call: TRBV7-9; j_call: TRBJ1-3; cdr3_aa: ASSFTGHSSGNTIY
v_call: TRBV9; j_call: TRBJ2-2; cdr3_aa: ASSVALADGELF
v_call: TRBV21-1; j_call: TRBJ2-3; cdr3_aa: ASSADSTDTQY
v_call: TRBV5-1; j_call: TRBJ2-7; cdr3_aa: ASSLGGTPAYEQY
v_call: TRBV11-1; j_call: TRBJ2-1; cdr3_aa: ASGQTGGEEFGQF
v_call: TRBV20-1; j_call: TRBJ2-2; cdr3_aa: SAPIDVRLAGWSSAGELF
v_call: TRBV6-5; j_call: TRBJ2-7; cdr3_aa: ASSYDRLAGASYEQY
v_call: TRBV9; j_call: TRBJ1-2; cdr3_aa: ASSVGGETAGRNT
v_call: TRBV11-2; j_call: TRBJ2-1; cdr3_aa: ASSLVAKSHNEQF